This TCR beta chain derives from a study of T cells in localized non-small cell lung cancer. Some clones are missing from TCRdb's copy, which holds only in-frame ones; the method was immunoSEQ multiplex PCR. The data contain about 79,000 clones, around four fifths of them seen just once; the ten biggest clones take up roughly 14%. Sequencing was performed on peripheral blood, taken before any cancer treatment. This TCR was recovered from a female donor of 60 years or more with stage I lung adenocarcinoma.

DNA of the CDR3: TGTGCCAGCAGTGAACGGGGGCTCGGGTTATCCACTGAAGCTTTCTTT. Encoded protein: CASSERGLGLSTEAFF. The rearrangement uses TRBV2 and TRBJ1-1; the D gene is possibly TRBD1 (6 bases). The CDR3 runs 16 residues. Germline CDR1 and CDR2: SNHLY and FYNNEI. The germline V and J ends were trimmed by 2 bases and 4 bases, with 17 bases remaining between them.